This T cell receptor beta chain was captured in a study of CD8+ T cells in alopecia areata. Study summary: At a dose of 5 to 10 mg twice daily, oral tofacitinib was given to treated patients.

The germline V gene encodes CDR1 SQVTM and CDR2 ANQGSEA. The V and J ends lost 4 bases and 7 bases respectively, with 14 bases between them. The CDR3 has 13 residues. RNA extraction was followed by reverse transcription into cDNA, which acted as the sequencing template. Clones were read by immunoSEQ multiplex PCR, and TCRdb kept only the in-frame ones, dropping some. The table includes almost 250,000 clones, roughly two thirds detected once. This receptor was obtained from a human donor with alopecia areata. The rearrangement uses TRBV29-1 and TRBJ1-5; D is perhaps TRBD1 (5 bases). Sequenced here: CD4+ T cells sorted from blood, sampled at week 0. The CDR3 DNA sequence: TGCAGCGTTGGAGGGGTTGGCGGACAGCCCCAGCATTTT. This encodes CSVGGVGGQPQHF. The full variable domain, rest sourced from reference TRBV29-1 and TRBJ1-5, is SAVISQKPSRDICQRGTSLTIQCQVDSQVTMMFWYRQQPGQSLTLIATANQGSEATYESGFVIDKFPISRPNLTFSTLTVSNMSPEDSSIYLCSVGGVGGQPQHFGDGTRLSIL.